This is a list of T cell receptor beta chains from one sample in a study of cytomegalovirus exposure and HLA in healthy donors. Measured with immunoSEQ multiplex PCR; TCRdb has only the in-frame clones, and not every one. The table lists fewer than 200,000 clones, about four fifths of them singletons. Sequenced: PBMCs. The receptor source for this set is a young woman in good health and CMV-seronegative. CDR3s include the opening cysteine and the closing phenylalanine or tryptophan. The D gene is left open where the match is weak. Size is omitted from some rows. Given values are once, few, many or a class for expanded clones.

size: -; V: TRBV28; D: TRBD1; J: TRBJ1-5; CDR3: CASRPARGQGYQPQHF; DNA: TGTGCCAGCAGACCCGCCCGGGGACAGGGGTATCAGCCCCAGCATTTT
size: -; V: TRBV19; D: -; J: TRBJ1-4; CDR3: CASSIDQLGAREKLFF; DNA: TGTGCCAGTAGTATAGACCAACTGGGGGCCCGTGAAAAACTGTTTTTT
size: -; V: TRBV12-5; D: -; J: TRBJ1-1; CDR3: CASGQMMNTEAFF; DNA: TGTGCTAGTGGGCAGATGATGAACACTGAAGCTTTCTTT
size: -; V: TRBV29-1; D: -; J: TRBJ2-1; CDR3: CSVEEENEQFF; DNA: TGCAGCGTGGAAGAGGAGAATGAGCAGTTCTTC
size: -; V: TRBV6-5; D: TRBD2; J: TRBJ2-3; CDR3: CASSYPHPGGTQYF; DNA: TGTGCCAGCAGTTACCCCCATCCGGGGGGTACGCAGTATTTT
size: few; V: TRBV10-3; D: -; J: TRBJ1-1; CDR3: CAISEVGYGDSRGTAFF; DNA: TGTGCCATCAGTGAAGTCGGATATGGTGACTCTAGGGGGACGGCTTTCTTT
size: -; V: TRBV28; D: TRBD1; J: TRBJ1-3; CDR3: CASRSDRGHPVDSGNTIYF; DNA: TGTGCCAGCAGATCCGACAGGGGGCACCCGGTGGACTCTGGAAACACCATATATTTT
size: once; V: TRBV19; D: -; J: TRBJ2-7; CDR3: CASSIGSSYEQYF; DNA: TGTGCCAGTAGTATAGGCAGTTCCTACGAGCAGTACTTC
size: -; V: TRBV30; D: -; J: TRBJ2-1; CDR3: CAWNRASYNEQFF; DNA: TGTGCCTGGAACAGGGCCTCCTACAATGAGCAGTTCTTC
size: -; V: TRBV4-1; D: -; J: TRBJ1-3; CDR3: CASSPPGGSGDTIYF; DNA: TGCGCCAGCAGCCCCCCGGGTGGGAGTGGAGACACCATATATTTT
size: -; V: TRBV6-4; D: -; J: TRBJ2-3; CDR3: CATSVGGVGGGDTQYF; DNA: TGTGCCACCTCCGTGGGAGGCGTGGGTGGTGGAGATACGCAGTATTTT
size: -; V: TRBV12-5; D: TRBD1; J: TRBJ2-7; CDR3: CASGLVLGTGPYEQYF; DNA: TGTGCTAGTGGTTTGGTACTAGGGACAGGGCCCTACGAGCAGTACTTC
size: few; V: TRBV7-9; D: -; J: TRBJ1-1; CDR3: CASSLGGYRRTEAFF; DNA: TGTGCCAGCAGCTTAGGCGGTTACAGGCGGACTGAAGCTTTCTTT
size: -; V: TRBV12-5; D: -; J: TRBJ2-7; CDR3: CASGLVVAGTAYEQYF; DNA: TGTGCTAGTGGTTTGGTAGTAGCCGGTACCGCCTACGAGCAGTACTTC
size: -; V: TRBV15; D: -; J: TRBJ1-2; CDR3: CATSRAWTAYGYTF; DNA: TGTGCCACCAGCAGAGCCTGGACAGCCTATGGCTACACCTTC
size: -; V: TRBV7-8; D: TRBD2; J: TRBJ2-3; CDR3: CASSSGLAGGSTDTQYF; DNA: TGTGCCAGCAGCTCAGGACTAGCGGGAGGAAGCACAGATACGCAGTATTTT
size: -; V: TRBV23-1; D: TRBD2; J: TRBJ2-7; CDR3: CASSQSGTSAYEQYF; DNA: TGCGCCAGCAGTCAATCCGGAACTAGCGCTTACGAGCAGTACTTC
size: -; V: TRBV5-1; D: -; J: TRBJ2-7; CDR3: CASSFPHDEQYF; DNA: TGCGCCAGCAGCTTCCCCCATGACGAGCAGTACTTC
size: -; V: TRBV28; D: TRBD1; J: TRBJ2-7; CDR3: CASSLQGGAYEQYF; DNA: TGTGCCAGCAGTCTACAGGGGGGTGCCTACGAGCAGTACTTC
size: -; V: TRBV4-2; D: TRBD1; J: TRBJ2-5; CDR3: CASSQDLRTGGETQYF; DNA: TGTGCCAGCAGCCAAGATCTCAGGACAGGGGGAGAGACCCAGTACTTC
size: few; V: TRBV28; D: -; J: TRBJ2-2; CDR3: CASSLVVVTGELFF; DNA: TGTGCCAGCAGTTTGGTAGTGGTCACCGGGGAGCTGTTTTTT
size: -; V: TRBV5-4; D: -; J: TRBJ2-5; CDR3: CASSLAEGLKETQYF; DNA: TGTGCCAGCAGCTTGGCTGAAGGACTAAAAGAGACCCAGTACTTC
size: few; V: TRBV18; D: -; J: TRBJ2-1; CDR3: CASSPPSVGAASYNEQFF; DNA: TGTGCCAGCTCACCACCATCTGTGGGGGCGGCCTCCTACAATGAGCAGTTCTTC
size: -; V: TRBV7-8; D: TRBD1; J: TRBJ2-2; CDR3: CASSHRGQLYTGELFF; DNA: TGTGCCAGCAGTCATAGGGGACAGCTATACACCGGGGAGCTGTTTTTT
size: -; V: TRBV11-3; D: TRBD2; J: TRBJ2-1; CDR3: CASSLVGTSGRQSYNEQFF; DNA: TGTGCCAGCAGCTTAGTAGGGACTAGCGGGAGGCAGTCCTACAATGAGCAGTTCTTC
size: once; V: TRBV4-1; D: TRBD1; J: TRBJ1-4; CDR3: CASSPRDSGGANEKLFF; DNA: TGCGCCAGCAGCCCTAGGGACAGTGGCGGGGCTAATGAAAAACTGTTTTTT
size: once; V: TRBV6-1; D: TRBD1; J: TRBJ1-2; CDR3: CASRVDRVQGYTF; DNA: TGTGCCAGCAGAGTCGACAGGGTCCAAGGCTACACCTTC
size: -; V: TRBV11-2; D: TRBD1; J: TRBJ1-4; CDR3: CASSSPRDRENEKLFF; DNA: TGTGCCAGCAGCTCCCCCCGGGACAGGGAAAATGAAAAACTGTTTTTT
size: -; V: TRBV6-8; D: -; J: TRBJ2-5; CDR3: CAGVLMDTRGFGLPQETQYF; DNA: TGTGCCGGAGTGTTGATGGACACGCGGGGCTTCGGACTACCTCAAGAGACCCAGTACTTC
size: -; V: TRBV7-9; D: TRBD1; J: TRBJ2-3; CDR3: CASSPRTGGELDTQYF; DNA: TGTGCCAGCAGCCCTCGGACAGGGGGCGAACTGGATACGCAGTATTTT
size: -; V: TRBV7-8; D: -; J: TRBJ2-7; CDR3: CASSLGGDTYEQYF; DNA: TGTGCCAGCAGCTTAGGGGGCGACACCTACGAGCAGTACTTC
size: -; V: TRBV6-1; D: TRBD1; J: TRBJ1-3; CDR3: CASSEMTGTGNTIYF; DNA: TGTGCCAGCAGTGAGATGACAGGGACCGGAAACACCATATATTTT
size: -; V: TRBV5-4; D: TRBD2; J: TRBJ2-7; CDR3: CASSLIAGGAKEQYF; DNA: TGTGCCAGCAGCCTAATAGCGGGAGGGGCTAAGGAGCAGTACTTC
size: once; V: TRBV29-1; D: -; J: TRBJ1-1; CDR3: CSVGGQNTEAFF; DNA: TGCAGCGTTGGGGGCCAGAACACTGAAGCTTTCTTT
size: -; V: TRBV15; D: -; J: TRBJ2-5; CDR3: CATSREGVQYQETQYF; DNA: TGTGCCACCAGCAGAGAGGGAGTCCAGTACCAAGAGACCCAGTACTTC
size: once; V: TRBV29-1; D: TRBD1; J: TRBJ2-5; CDR3: CSVEGQGEETQYF; DNA: TGCAGCGTGGAAGGGCAGGGGGAAGAGACCCAGTACTTC
size: -; V: TRBV2; D: -; J: TRBJ1-1; CDR3: CASSLGGSWYTDEAFF; DNA: TGTGCCAGCAGCCTCGGGGGTTCTTGGTACACTGATGAAGCTTTCTTT
size: -; V: TRBV25-1; D: TRBD2; J: TRBJ2-5; CDR3: CASSVKGKLAGGGETQYF; DNA: TGTGCCAGCAGTGTCAAGGGGAAGCTAGCGGGAGGAGGAGAGACCCAGTACTTC
size: -; V: TRBV7-8; D: TRBD2; J: TRBJ2-1; CDR3: CASSPNIAGAYNEQFF; DNA: TGTGCCAGCAGCCCGAACATAGCGGGAGCCTACAATGAGCAGTTCTTC
size: -; V: TRBV4-3; D: TRBD1; J: TRBJ2-1; CDR3: CASSATGQGDYNEQFF; DNA: TGCGCCAGCAGCGCCACGGGACAGGGAGATTACAATGAGCAGTTCTTC
size: -; V: TRBV7-2; D: TRBD1; J: TRBJ1-2; CDR3: CASSFGTAGYTF; DNA: TGTGCCAGCAGCTTCGGGACAGCCGGCTACACCTTC
size: -; V: TRBV5-6; D: TRBD2; J: TRBJ2-1; CDR3: CASSGGLAGRGEQFF; DNA: TGTGCCAGCAGCGGGGGACTAGCGGGAAGGGGTGAGCAGTTCTTC
size: -; V: TRBV5-1; D: -; J: TRBJ2-3; CDR3: CASSLGLAGFNTDTQYF; DNA: TGCGCCAGCAGCTTGGGATTGGCGGGATTCAACACAGATACGCAGTATTTT
size: -; V: TRBV28; D: -; J: TRBJ2-1; CDR3: CASSPLELGSEQFF; DNA: TGTGCCAGCAGTCCCCTGGAGCTTGGTAGTGAGCAGTTCTTC
size: -; V: TRBV11-2; D: -; J: TRBJ2-1; CDR3: CASSSRGADYNEQFF; DNA: TGTGCCAGCAGCTCTCGGGGAGCGGACTACAATGAGCAGTTCTTC
size: -; V: TRBV18; D: -; J: TRBJ2-7; CDR3: CASSPPEAIYEQYF; DNA: TGTGCCAGCTCACCGCCGGAGGCAATCTACGAGCAGTACTTC
size: once; V: TRBV19; D: TRBD1; J: TRBJ2-1; CDR3: CASRPPGTGLNEQFF; DNA: TGTGCCAGTAGGCCTCCCGGGACAGGGTTGAATGAGCAGTTCTTC
size: -; V: TRBV28; D: TRBD1; J: TRBJ2-5; CDR3: CASSSNLDREETQYF; DNA: TGTGCCAGCAGTTCTAATCTTGACAGGGAAGAGACCCAGTACTTC
size: once; V: TRBV5-4; D: -; J: TRBJ1-6; CDR3: CASSVDSGVDSPLHF; DNA: TGTGCCAGCAGCGTGGACAGCGGAGTGGATTCACCCCTCCACTTT
size: few; V: TRBV21-1; D: -; J: TRBJ2-5; CDR3: CASSKGGRGPRETQYF; DNA: TGTGCCAGCAGCAAAGGTGGCAGGGGGCCGCGAGAGACCCAGTACTTC
size: -; V: TRBV5-6; D: -; J: TRBJ2-7; CDR3: CASTPYGRSYEQYF; DNA: TGTGCCAGCACCCCATATGGCAGGTCCTACGAGCAGTACTTC
size: -; V: TRBV28; D: -; J: TRBJ1-5; CDR3: CASSLPGLAQPQHF; DNA: TGTGCCAGCAGTCTACCGGGATTAGCTCAGCCCCAGCATTTT
size: -; V: TRBV2; D: -; J: TRBJ1-4; CDR3: CASSEVGWGQRNEKLFF; DNA: TGTGCCAGCAGTGAAGTGGGCTGGGGGCAGCGGAATGAAAAACTGTTTTTT